Listed below are T cell receptor beta chains from one sample, sequenced in a study of blood T cell repertoires in COVID-19. The assay was immunoSEQ multiplex PCR, and TCRdb's table has in-frame clones only and misses some. The profile shows 150,000 to 200,000 clones, 81% of them singletons. What was sequenced was peripheral blood. The source is a woman at least 80 years old with COVID-19, enrolled during active disease. Both conserved end residues are part of each CDR3. The D gene is left open where the match is weak. Clone size appears in some rows only: once, few, many, or a class for an expanded clone.

j_call: TRBJ2-7
v_call: TRBV3-1/TRBV3-2
d_call: TRBD2
clone_size: -
cdr3_nt: TGTGCCAGCAGCCAAGATCTCGTCTGGGTAGCGGGAAGCTCCTACGAGCAGTACTTC
cdr3_aa: CASSQDLVWVAGSSYEQYF

j_call: TRBJ1-2
v_call: TRBV6-5
d_call: TRBD1
clone_size: -
cdr3_nt: TGTGCCAGCAGGGATGGGACAGTCTCCTATGGCTACACCTTC
cdr3_aa: CASRDGTVSYGYTF

j_call: TRBJ1-2
v_call: TRBV28
d_call: -
clone_size: -
cdr3_nt: TGTGCCAGCAGTTTATGGGACACGTACTATGGCTACACCTTC
cdr3_aa: CASSLWDTYYGYTF

j_call: TRBJ2-3
v_call: TRBV27
d_call: TRBD2
clone_size: -
cdr3_nt: TGTGCCAGCAGTTCCCCGAGTAGCGGGTCTGGCGATACGCAGTATTTT
cdr3_aa: CASSSPSSGSGDTQYF

j_call: TRBJ2-7
v_call: TRBV9
d_call: -
clone_size: -
cdr3_nt: TGTGCCAGCAGCACCCGACAGAACTCCTACGAGCAGTACTTC
cdr3_aa: CASSTRQNSYEQYF

j_call: TRBJ1-4
v_call: TRBV7-2
d_call: -
clone_size: -
cdr3_nt: TGTGCCAGCAGCTCTACCAACAGGGTTTTCGAAAAACTGTTTTTT
cdr3_aa: CASSSTNRVFEKLFF

j_call: TRBJ1-1
v_call: TRBV19
d_call: -
clone_size: few
cdr3_nt: TGTGCCAGTAGCAGGGTCGGGACTGAAGCTTTCTTT
cdr3_aa: CASSRVGTEAFF

j_call: TRBJ1-3
v_call: TRBV28
d_call: -
clone_size: -
cdr3_nt: TGTGCCAGCAGTTTGGGGGCTACTGGAAACACCATATATTTT
cdr3_aa: CASSLGATGNTIYF

j_call: TRBJ2-5
v_call: TRBV11-2
d_call: -
clone_size: -
cdr3_nt: TGTGCCAGCAGCTTAGTGGGGGGGACAGGCGGGGAGACCCAGTACTTC
cdr3_aa: CASSLVGGTGGETQYF

j_call: TRBJ1-2
v_call: TRBV6-6
d_call: -
clone_size: few
cdr3_nt: TGTGCCAGCAGGGACAGCCGCACCAGTAGGGGCTACACCTTC
cdr3_aa: CASRDSRTSRGYTF

j_call: TRBJ1-3
v_call: TRBV27
d_call: -
clone_size: -
cdr3_nt: TGTGCCAGCAGTTTATCCGCGCGCTCTGGAAACACCATATATTTT
cdr3_aa: CASSLSARSGNTIYF

j_call: TRBJ2-1
v_call: TRBV27
d_call: TRBD2
clone_size: -
cdr3_nt: TGTGCCAGCACCCCCGGTCTAGCGGGAGGTTACAATGAGCAGTTCTTC
cdr3_aa: CASTPGLAGGYNEQFF

j_call: TRBJ2-2
v_call: TRBV2
d_call: TRBD1
clone_size: -
cdr3_nt: TGTGCCAGCAGTAACACAGGGGGGTCGAACACCGGGGAGCTGTTTTTT
cdr3_aa: CASSNTGGSNTGELFF

j_call: TRBJ1-2
v_call: TRBV7-6
d_call: -
clone_size: once
cdr3_nt: TGTGCCAGCAGCTTAGGCGCGGGCTCCTATGGCTACACCTTC
cdr3_aa: CASSLGAGSYGYTF

j_call: TRBJ1-2
v_call: TRBV4-1
d_call: TRBD1
clone_size: few
cdr3_nt: TGCGCCAGCAGCCAGACCGGGACAGGGGTGGGTGGCTACACCTTC
cdr3_aa: CASSQTGTGVGGYTF

j_call: TRBJ2-7
v_call: TRBV7-9
d_call: -
clone_size: -
cdr3_nt: TGTGCCAGCAGCTTAGGCGCCATGTCCTACGAGCAGTACTTC
cdr3_aa: CASSLGAMSYEQYF

j_call: TRBJ2-7
v_call: TRBV15
d_call: -
clone_size: few
cdr3_nt: TGTGCCACCAGTGTCGGGACACTTACCCCCTACGAGCAGTACTTC
cdr3_aa: CATSVGTLTPYEQYF

j_call: TRBJ1-1
v_call: TRBV20-1
d_call: -
clone_size: -
cdr3_nt: TGCAGTGCCCCGGACACTGAAGCTTTCTTT
cdr3_aa: CSAPDTEAFF

j_call: TRBJ2-7
v_call: TRBV28
d_call: -
clone_size: many
cdr3_nt: TGTGCCAGCAGGCGCCTCACAGGGAACGAGCAGTACTTC
cdr3_aa: CASRRLTGNEQYF

j_call: TRBJ2-3
v_call: TRBV4-3
d_call: -
clone_size: -
cdr3_nt: TGCGCCAGCAGCCAAGATACTAGCACAGATACGCAGTATTTT
cdr3_aa: CASSQDTSTDTQYF

j_call: TRBJ2-7
v_call: TRBV5-1
d_call: TRBD1
clone_size: -
cdr3_nt: TGCGCCAGCAGCTTGGCCGTAGGGGGCTACTACGAGCAGTACTTC
cdr3_aa: CASSLAVGGYYEQYF

j_call: TRBJ2-7
v_call: TRBV3-1/TRBV3-2
d_call: TRBD1
clone_size: -
cdr3_nt: TGTGCCAGCAGCCAGAACAGGGGGTACGAGCAGTACTTC
cdr3_aa: CASSQNRGYEQYF

j_call: TRBJ1-6
v_call: TRBV5-5
d_call: -
clone_size: -
cdr3_nt: TGTGCCAGCAGCTTGGCCTTGGCAGGGAATAATTCACCCCTCCACTTT
cdr3_aa: CASSLALAGNNSPLHF

j_call: TRBJ2-4
v_call: TRBV2
d_call: -
clone_size: -
cdr3_nt: TGTGCCAGCAGGTTGACACTAGCCAAAAACATTCAGTACTTC
cdr3_aa: CASRLTLAKNIQYF

j_call: TRBJ1-2
v_call: TRBV29-1
d_call: TRBD1
clone_size: -
cdr3_nt: TGCAGCGTTGAAGCCTTGGGACAGTTTATCTATGGCTACACCTTC
cdr3_aa: CSVEALGQFIYGYTF

j_call: TRBJ1-6
v_call: TRBV4-3
d_call: -
clone_size: -
cdr3_nt: TGCGCCAGCAGCCAAGACGGGGGTTCTAGCTCCTATAATTCACCCCTCCACTTT
cdr3_aa: CASSQDGGSSSYNSPLHF

j_call: TRBJ1-3
v_call: TRBV5-6
d_call: -
clone_size: -
cdr3_nt: TGTGCCAGCAGCCCTCCGGGGGAAAGACTGGGAAACACCATATATTTT
cdr3_aa: CASSPPGERLGNTIYF

j_call: TRBJ2-1
v_call: TRBV5-4
d_call: -
clone_size: -
cdr3_nt: TGTGCCAGCAGCTTGGGCAGCGGTGCGTACAATGAGCAGTTCTTC
cdr3_aa: CASSLGSGAYNEQFF

j_call: TRBJ1-1
v_call: TRBV5-1
d_call: -
clone_size: -
cdr3_nt: TGCGCCAGCAGCCGCAGGGGTGGGCTCGACCTAAACACTGAAGCTTTCTTT
cdr3_aa: CASSRRGGLDLNTEAFF

j_call: TRBJ1-1
v_call: TRBV5-4
d_call: TRBD1
clone_size: -
cdr3_nt: TGTGCCAGCAGCTTGGGGGCTGCAGGGGGCATGAACACTGAAGCTTTCTTT
cdr3_aa: CASSLGAAGGMNTEAFF

j_call: TRBJ1-3
v_call: TRBV7-2
d_call: -
clone_size: -
cdr3_nt: TGTGCCAGCCTCTCAAATGTGGTTGCGGGAAACACCATATATTTT
cdr3_aa: CASLSNVVAGNTIYF

j_call: TRBJ2-1
v_call: TRBV10-3
d_call: TRBD2
clone_size: -
cdr3_nt: TGTGCCATCAACCCGGGACTAGCGGGTGAGCAGTTCTTC
cdr3_aa: CAINPGLAGEQFF

j_call: TRBJ1-5
v_call: TRBV2
d_call: TRBD1
clone_size: -
cdr3_nt: TGTGCCACCAAGCAGGACAGGGAAGGACAGCCCCAGCATTTT
cdr3_aa: CATKQDREGQPQHF

j_call: TRBJ2-7
v_call: TRBV6-5
d_call: TRBD1
clone_size: -
cdr3_nt: TGTGCCAGCAGGGGACAGGCCTGGGTCTACGAGCAGTACTTC
cdr3_aa: CASRGQAWVYEQYF

j_call: TRBJ1-1
v_call: TRBV15
d_call: -
clone_size: -
cdr3_nt: TGTGCCACCAGCAGAGATAGTCAGCCGGGGACTGAAGCTTTCTTT
cdr3_aa: CATSRDSQPGTEAFF

j_call: TRBJ2-7
v_call: TRBV5-1
d_call: -
clone_size: -
cdr3_nt: TGCGCCAGCAGCGATACAAGGGGCCAGTACTTC
cdr3_aa: CASSDTRGQYF

j_call: TRBJ1-5
v_call: TRBV19
d_call: -
clone_size: -
cdr3_nt: TGTGCCAGTAGTATAGGTCTGCAGGAACCAGGGTCATGGCCCCAGCATTTT
cdr3_aa: CASSIGLQEPGSWPQHF

j_call: TRBJ2-7
v_call: TRBV2
d_call: TRBD2
clone_size: -
cdr3_nt: TGTGCCAGCAGTGCAAGACTAGCGGGCCGGTCCGGCTTGTACGAGCAGTACTTC
cdr3_aa: CASSARLAGRSGLYEQYF

j_call: TRBJ2-7
v_call: TRBV4-1
d_call: -
clone_size: -
cdr3_nt: TGCGCCAGCAGCCACAGGGGCGGCTCCTACGAGCAGTACTTC
cdr3_aa: CASSHRGGSYEQYF

j_call: TRBJ1-2
v_call: TRBV18
d_call: -
clone_size: once
cdr3_nt: TGTGCCAGCTCACCACCGGAGGGGCGCTTCTATGGCTACACCTTC
cdr3_aa: CASSPPEGRFYGYTF

j_call: TRBJ2-5
v_call: TRBV28
d_call: TRBD2
clone_size: -
cdr3_nt: TGTGCCAGCAGTTCCCAGACTAGCGGGAGCGGTGGGACCCAGTACTTC
cdr3_aa: CASSSQTSGSGGTQYF

j_call: TRBJ2-1
v_call: TRBV5-1
d_call: TRBD1
clone_size: -
cdr3_nt: TGCGCCAGCAGCTGGATAATGACAGGGGAAGGAAATGAGCAGTTCTTC
cdr3_aa: CASSWIMTGEGNEQFF

j_call: TRBJ1-2
v_call: TRBV6-1
d_call: -
clone_size: -
cdr3_nt: TGTGCCAGCAGTGAAAATGGACTGCGGGGTGGCTACACCTTC
cdr3_aa: CASSENGLRGGYTF

j_call: TRBJ1-5
v_call: TRBV7-2
d_call: -
clone_size: few
cdr3_nt: TGTGCCAGCAGCTCCCGGGGGTATAGCAATCAGCCCCAGCATTTT
cdr3_aa: CASSSRGYSNQPQHF

j_call: TRBJ2-1
v_call: TRBV7-6
d_call: TRBD2
clone_size: -
cdr3_nt: TGTGCCAGCAGCCAACTAGCGGGAGGACTCAATGAGCAGTTCTTC
cdr3_aa: CASSQLAGGLNEQFF

j_call: TRBJ2-3
v_call: TRBV30
d_call: -
clone_size: -
cdr3_nt: TGTGCCTGGAGTACGCCCGTAAAGCGGAATACGCAGTATTTT
cdr3_aa: CAWSTPVKRNTQYF

j_call: TRBJ1-4
v_call: TRBV18
d_call: -
clone_size: -
cdr3_nt: TGTGCCAGCTCTCAAAGCGGAGCGAGGAAACTGTTTTTT
cdr3_aa: CASSQSGARKLFF

j_call: TRBJ1-5
v_call: TRBV12-2
d_call: -
clone_size: -
cdr3_nt: TGTGCAAGTCGCTTAGCCCACAAAGTTGGGCCAGGGCATAGCAATCAGCCCCAGCATTTT
cdr3_aa: CASRLAHKVGPGHSNQPQHF

j_call: TRBJ2-5
v_call: TRBV11-3
d_call: TRBD2
clone_size: -
cdr3_nt: TGTGCCAGCACCCTAGGCCGGGGGGTGGAAGAGACCCAGTACTTC
cdr3_aa: CASTLGRGVEETQYF

j_call: TRBJ1-4
v_call: TRBV10-3
d_call: TRBD1
clone_size: -
cdr3_nt: TGTGCCATCAGTGAGTCGATCGGGACAGGAAAAGAAAAACTGTTTTTT
cdr3_aa: CAISESIGTGKEKLFF